The 31 T cell receptor beta chains given below trace back to one sample, sequenced in a study of beta chain features in type 1 diabetes. General study results and limits: TCRB CDR3 length was moderately but significantly reduced in all four CD4+ subsets of Type 1 diabetes patients.

Reverse transcribing all isolated RNA meant expressed TCRB transcripts were sequenced. The repertoire was sequenced with immunoSEQ multiplex PCR; TCRdb's copy has only in-frame clones and lacks some. The sample yields about 160,000 clones, approximately 9.1% seen once. No antigen has been identified for these receptors. Source material: central memory CD4+ T cells from blood. These TCRs come from a woman younger than 45 with type 1 diabetes.

As DNA, the CDR3 is TGTGCCACCAGCAGAGAGTCTCGGACTCTCTACAATGAGCAGTTCTTC. This gives the protein CATSRESRTLYNEQFF. The chain links TRBV15 to TRBJ2-1; perhaps TRBD2 as D (5 bases). Germline assignment: CDR1 LNHNV and CDR2 YYDKDF (reference sequence). V was trimmed by 0 bases and J by 3 bases, leaving 12 bases between them. The CDR3 has 16 residues. Full variable domain (outside the CDR3, taken from reference TRBV15 and TRBJ2-1): DAMVIQNPRYQVTQFGKPVTLSCSQTLNHNVMYWYQQKSSQAPKLLFHYYDKDFNNEADTPDNFQSRRPNTSFCFLDIRSPGLGDTAMYLCATSRESRTLYNEQFFGPGTRLTVL.

This clone was found a few times. The chain employs TRBV6-5 and TRBJ1-1; 9 bases line up with TRBD1. V lost 9 bases and J lost 3; bases outside the gene matches: 5. Germline V gene sequence: CDR1 MNHEY, CDR2 SVGAGI. The CDR3 is 13 amino acids. CDR3 loop: CASEDRGDTEAFF. The DNA for the CDR3 is TGTGCCAGTGAGGACAGGGGTGACACTGAAGCTTTCTTT.

The sample holds a few counts of this clone. The chain links TRBV7-9 to TRBJ1-1; the match to TRBD1 covers 8 bases. Germline loops: CDR1 SEHNR, CDR2 FQNEAQ (reference sequence). V lost 0 bases to trimming and J lost 3 bases; unmatched junction nucleotides: 0. There are 14 residues in the CDR3. The CDR3 protein is CASSLADRDTEAFF. CDR3 in DNA: TGTGCCAGCAGCTTAGCGGACAGGGACACTGAAGCTTTCTTT.

In this sample, this clone turned up a few times. The junction differs from germline at one of its ends, possibly a read error. The CDR3 reads CASSLSRDSYEQYF. CDR3 nucleotide sequence: TGTGCCAGCAGTCTATCGAGAGACTCCTACGAGCAGTACTTC. V is TRBV27 and J is TRBJ2-7; no clear D gene. CDR1 MNHEY and CDR2 SMNVEV come from the germline V gene (reference sequence). The CDR3 sequence is 14 residues long.

The rearrangement uses TRBV11-2 and TRBJ2-3; 10 nucleotides match TRBD1. Germline loops: CDR1 SGHAT, CDR2 FQNNGV. Trimming took 4 bases from V and 6 from J; bases not matched to a gene: 7. The CDR3 totals 15 residues. The CDR3: CASSSPGQGWDTQYF. CDR3 in DNA: TGTGCCAGCAGCTCGCCGGGACAGGGGTGGGATACGCAGTATTTT. The whole variable domain, filled in from reference TRBV11-2 and TRBJ2-3, reads EAGVAQSPRYKIIEKRQSVAFWCNPISGHATLYWYQQILGQGPKLLIQFQNNGVVDDSQLPKDRFSAERLKGVDSTLKIQPAKLEDSAVYLCASSSPGQGWDTQYFGPGTRLTVL.

This clone was counted only a few times. The rearrangement joins TRBV19 to TRBJ2-6; D is undetermined. V lost 6 bases, J lost 3 bases, and 9 bases lay in between. This CDR3 contains 14 residues. Germline loops: CDR1 LNHDA, CDR2 SQIVND (reference sequence). In nucleotides, the CDR3 is TGTGCCAGTAGAAGCGCTGTTGGGGCCAACGTCCTGACTTTC. This encodes CASRSAVGANVLTF. Full variable domain (rest looked up from reference TRBV19 and TRBJ2-6): DGGITQSPKYLFRKEGQNVTLSCEQNLNHDAMYWYRQDPGQGLRLIYYSQIVNDFQKGDIAEGYSVSREKKESFPLTVTSAQKNPTAFYLCASRSAVGANVLTFGAGSRLTVL.

V is TRBV11-1 and J is TRBJ2-7, with 10 bases lining up with TRBD2. Germline V lookup: CDR1 SGHAT, CDR2 FQDESV (reference sequence). The ends lost 5 bases at V and 4 bases at J; junction bases unmatched: 8. The CDR3 consists of 15 residues. The CDR3 sequence is CASSPVQREGYEQYF. The CDR3 DNA reads as TGTGCCAGCAGCCCTGTCCAGCGGGAGGGGTACGAGCAGTACTTC. Filled out from reference TRBV11-1 and TRBJ2-7, the complete variable domain reads EAEVAQSPRYKITEKSQAVAFWCDPISGHATLYWYRQILGQGPELLVQFQDESVVDDSQLPKDRFSAERLKGVDSTLKIQPAELGDSAMYLCASSPVQREGYEQYFGPGTRLTVT.

This clone has only a few counts. This sequence joins TRBV7-9 and TRBJ2-7; 10 nucleotides align to TRBD2. Germline assignment: CDR1 SEHNR and CDR2 FQNEAQ (reference sequence). This CDR3 is 16 amino acids long. The V segment lost 5 bases and the J segment 4 bases; nucleotides outside the gene matches: 11. The CDR3 nucleotides read TGTGCCAGCAGCCGCCGCCAGGGAGCGGGAGGGTACGAGCAGTACTTC. This sequence encodes CASSRRQGAGGYEQYF. Combining the CDR3 with reference TRBV7-9 and TRBJ2-7 gives the whole variable domain DTGVSQNPRHKITKRGQNVTFRCDPISEHNRLYWYRQTLGQGPEFLTYFQNEAQLEKSRLLSDRFSAERPKGSFSTLEIQRTEQGDSAMYLCASSRRQGAGGYEQYFGPGTRLTVT.

The chain couples TRBV19 to TRBJ2-1, with 13 bases matching TRBD2. The J segment lost 4 bases and the V segment lost 6 bases, leaving 3 bases of the junction unmatched. The germline V gene encodes CDR1 LNHDA and CDR2 SQIVND (reference sequence). The CDR3 length is 15 residues. The CDR3 spells CASRLLAGGYNEQFF. The CDR3 nucleotides are TGTGCCAGTAGGTTACTAGCGGGAGGGTACAATGAGCAGTTCTTC.

The V gene is TRBV6-5, the J gene TRBJ1-1; no clear D. Trimming removed 2 bases at V and 3 bases at J, with 10 bases between. The CDR3 loop spans 14 amino acids. Germline CDR1 reads MNHEY; CDR2 reads SVGAGI. CDR3 loop: CASSYGLWDTEAFF. CDR3 nucleotide sequence: TGTGCCAGCAGTTACGGGCTTTGGGACACTGAAGCTTTCTTT.

The CDR3 spells CASSSGQGQPYGYTF. The CDR3 DNA sequence: TGCGCCAGCAGCTCCGGACAGGGGCAGCCCTATGGCTACACCTTC. The chain has TRBV5-1 and TRBJ1-2; 9 nucleotides agree with TRBD1. Germline assignment: CDR1 SGHRS and CDR2 YFSETQ. The CDR3 consists of 15 residues. Trimming removed 3 bases from V and 4 bases from J; junction bases left unmatched: 7.

This clone was seen more than once but under ten times. V usage is TRBV19 and J usage is TRBJ2-7; weak D call: TRBD2 (5 bases). The germline V gene encodes CDR1 LNHDA and CDR2 SQIVND (reference sequence). The V and J ends lost 8 bases and 0 bases respectively, with 11 bases between them. The CDR3 length is 13 residues. CDR3 in amino acids: CASSRESSYEQYF. CDR3 DNA sequence: TGTGCCAGTTCGAGGGAGTCCTCCTACGAGCAGTACTTC.

The rearrangement links TRBV6-4 to TRBJ2-5; 10 bases match TRBD2. V was clipped by 4 bases and J by 3 bases; unmatched bases: 8. The CDR3 runs to 16 residues. Germline values: CDR1 MRHNA, CDR2 SNTAGT. The CDR3 DNA reads TGTGCCAGCAGTGCTGACCCGGGACTAGCGAAAGAGACCCAGTACTTC. Its protein product is CASSADPGLAKETQYF.

This clone was observed a few times. The V gene is TRBV28, the J gene TRBJ2-6; unclear D gene. The V and J ends lost 3 bases and 0 bases respectively, with 6 bases between them. There are 15 residues in the CDR3. Looked up from germline, CDR1 is MDHEN and CDR2 is SYDVKM. Written as DNA, the CDR3 is TGTGCCAGCAGTTTTTTCGGCTCTGGGGCCAACGTCCTGACTTTC. Translation: CASSFFGSGANVLTF.

V is TRBV25-1 and J is TRBJ2-3; no clear D gene. The V end was cut by 1 base, the J end by 1 base, with 12 bases between. The length of the CDR3 is 16 residues. Per the germline V gene, CDR1 is MGHDK and CDR2 is SYGVNS. CDR3 nucleotide sequence: TGTGCCAGCAGTGAATTGGCTAGTAGAGGCACAGATACGCAGTATTTT. Translation: CASSELASRGTDTQYF.

This clone was found a few times. V is TRBV28 and J is TRBJ2-1, with D possibly TRBD2 on 5 matching bases. Germline CDR1 is MDHEN and CDR2 is SYDVKM. V was shortened by 6 bases and J by 7 bases, with 10 bases between the two germline ends. The CDR3 loop spans 12 amino acids. The CDR3 here is CASSLRRNEQFF. As DNA, the CDR3 is TGTGCCAGCAGCCTTAGGAGGAATGAGCAGTTCTTC.

This clone has just a few counts. The chain has TRBV11-2 and TRBJ1-2; TRBD1 agrees at 10 bases. There are 16 residues in the CDR3. The trim removed 5 bases at V and 0 bases at J, leaving 6 bases unmatched. Germline assignment: CDR1 SGHAT and CDR2 FQNNGV. The CDR3: CASSPRTGGTNYGYTF. The CDR3 coding sequence is TGTGCCAGCAGCCCCCGGACAGGGGGGACTAACTATGGCTACACCTTC. Full variable domain (rest looked up from reference TRBV11-2 and TRBJ1-2): EAGVAQSPRYKIIEKRQSVAFWCNPISGHATLYWYQQILGQGPKLLIQFQNNGVVDDSQLPKDRFSAERLKGVDSTLKIQPAKLEDSAVYLCASSPRTGGTNYGYTFGSGTRLTVV.

The rearrangement links TRBV6-5 to TRBJ1-3; D ambiguous. Germline assignment: CDR1 MNHEY and CDR2 SVGAGI. The CDR3 extends over 16 amino acids. V shed 1 base and J shed 0 bases, with 10 bases lying between them. The CDR3 protein is CASSYFGDPSGNTIYF. The DNA for the CDR3 is TGTGCCAGCAGTTACTTCGGGGATCCCTCTGGAAACACCATATATTTT.

DNA for the CDR3: TGTGCCAGCAGCGTGTACAGTCGTACTGAAGCTTTCTTT. Translated, it gives CASSVYSRTEAFF. The chain links TRBV2 to TRBJ1-1; D is undetermined. CDR3 size: 13 residues. Germline CDR1 reads SNHLY; CDR2 reads FYNNEI. V lost 6 bases and J 5 bases, leaving 13 bases between the germline ends.

This clone has a handful of counts. As DNA, the CDR3 is TGTGCCAGCAGCGAGACCGCAGGGCCTGGGGCCAACGTCCTGACTTTC. Its translation is CASSETAGPGANVLTF. This chain connects TRBV9 to TRBJ2-6; maybe TRBD1 (5 bases). Trimming removed 3 bases at V and 2 bases at J, with 12 bases between. CDR3 length: 16 amino acids. Looked up from germline, CDR1 is SGDLS and CDR2 is YYNGEE. Together with reference TRBV9 and TRBJ2-6, the CDR3 gives the full variable domain: DSGVTQTPKHLITATGQRVTLRCSPRSGDLSVYWYQQSLDQGLQFLIQYYNGEERAKGNILERFSAQQFPDLHSELNLSSLELGDSALYFCASSETAGPGANVLTFGAGSRLTVL.

V usage is TRBV5-1 and J usage is TRBJ2-5; 9 bases agree with TRBD2. CDR3 length: 14 amino acids. The germline gives CDR1 SGHRS, CDR2 YFSETQ. The V segment lost 5 bases and the J segment 0 bases; nucleotides outside the gene matches: 2. CDR3 bases: TGCGCCAGCAGTAGCGGGGGAAACCAAGAGACCCAGTACTTC. Translated: CASSSGGNQETQYF. Together with reference TRBV5-1 and TRBJ2-5, the CDR3 gives the full variable domain: KAGVTQTPRYLIKTRGQQVTLSCSPISGHRSVSWYQQTPGQGLQFLFEYFSETQRNKGNFPGRFSGRQFSNSRSEMNVSTLELGDSALYLCASSSGGNQETQYFGPGTRLLVL.

CDR3 protein: CASSSGTGYTDTQYF. The CDR3, as DNA: TGTGCCAGCAGTTCCGGGACAGGTTACACAGATACGCAGTATTTT. This sequence joins TRBV28 and TRBJ2-3; 8 bases are a match to TRBD1. The germline gives CDR1 MDHEN, CDR2 SYDVKM. This CDR3 is built from 15 residues. V lost 4 bases and J lost 2; bases outside the gene matches: 5.

The rearrangement links TRBV5-1 to TRBJ1-2, with 7 nucleotides matching TRBD1. The CDR3 has 13 amino acids. The V gene end was trimmed by 2 bases and the J gene end by 7 bases; junction bases not matched to a gene: 5. Germline-derived CDR1 and CDR2 are SGHRS and YFSETQ. This CDR3 reads CASSFQGDGGYTF. The CDR3 region has the DNA TGCGCCAGCAGCTTTCAGGGGGACGGTGGCTACACCTTC.

The V call is TRBV4-2, the J call TRBJ1-2; D is unclear. V was pared by 1 base and J by 8 bases, with 20 bases between. This CDR3 spans 16 amino acids. Per the germline V gene, CDR1 is LGHNA and CDR2 is YNFKEQ. The CDR3 is CASSQVAELEIVGYTF. CDR3 sequence (DNA): TGTGCCAGCAGCCAAGTAGCGGAGCTGGAAATCGTGGGCTACACCTTC.

The rearrangement links TRBV2 to TRBJ1-2; 7 bases are a match to TRBD1. Germline V gene lookup returns CDR1 SNHLY and CDR2 FYNNEI. This CDR3 comprises 15 residues. After removal of 3 bases from V and 8 bases from J, the junction contained 12 bases not matched to a gene. The CDR3: CASSDATGPYGGYTF. In DNA, the CDR3 is TGTGCCAGCAGTGACGCGACAGGGCCGTACGGGGGCTACACCTTC.

This chain connects TRBV2 to TRBJ2-2; 7 bases fit TRBD2. The CDR3 consists of 14 residues. Germline CDR1 is SNHLY and CDR2 is FYNNEI. Germline trimming cut 8 bases from V and 5 bases from J; bases unmatched to any gene: 8. CDR3 in DNA: TGTGCCAGCGGGCGTACTAGCGAAACCGGGGAGCTGTTTTTT. Its protein is CASGRTSETGELFF.

This clone was counted a few times. The V call is TRBV15, the J call TRBJ2-5; 10 bases are shared with TRBD2. The V gene end was trimmed by 1 base and the J gene end by 5 bases; junction bases not matched to a gene: 7. The CDR3 covers 16 residues. Germline V CDR1 and CDR2: LNHNV, YYDKDF (reference sequence). CDR3 DNA: TGTGCCACCAGCAGAGCAAGCGGGAGGGCCGGGGAGACCCAGTACTTC. Protein sequence: CATSRASGRAGETQYF.

The chain combines TRBV10-3 with TRBJ2-5; no clear D. The V gene's germline CDR1 is ENHRY and CDR2 SYGVKD. With 6 bases removed from V and 5 bases from J, the gap between germline ends came to 10 bases. This CDR3 has 12 residues. The CDR3 sequence: CAIRDLRETQYF. As DNA, the CDR3 is TGTGCCATCAGAGATCTACGGGAGACCCAGTACTTC.

In its sample, this clone was seen a few times. The genes are TRBV2 and TRBJ2-7; D possibly corresponds to TRBD1 (7 bases). The germline V gene has CDR1 SNHLY and CDR2 FYNNEI. The germline V and J ends were trimmed by 7 bases and 5 bases, with 21 bases remaining between them. The CDR3 runs to 15 residues. CDR3 nucleotide sequence: TGTGCCAGCACTCGGGGAGGACAGGCCCAGGACGAGCAGTACTTC. Protein: CASTRGGQAQDEQYF.

This chain connects TRBV4-1 to TRBJ2-7; D is unresolved. Per the germline V gene, CDR1 is MGHRA and CDR2 is YSYEKL. This CDR3 region has 15 residues. Deletions cut 1 base from V and 2 bases from J, with 12 bases between. DNA for the CDR3: TGCGCCAGCAGCCAAGGTTTGCGGAATCCCTACGAGCAGTACTTC. As protein: CASSQGLRNPYEQYF.

The V call is TRBV19, the J call TRBJ2-5; the D is unclear. The CDR3 has 12 amino acids. CDR1 is LNHDA and CDR2 is SQIVND in the germline V gene (reference sequence). Trimming took off 3 bases at V and 5 bases at J, with 7 bases between the two ends. The CDR3 DNA follows: TGTGCCAGTAGTATTATCGGGGAGACCCAGTACTTC. As protein: CASSIIGETQYF.